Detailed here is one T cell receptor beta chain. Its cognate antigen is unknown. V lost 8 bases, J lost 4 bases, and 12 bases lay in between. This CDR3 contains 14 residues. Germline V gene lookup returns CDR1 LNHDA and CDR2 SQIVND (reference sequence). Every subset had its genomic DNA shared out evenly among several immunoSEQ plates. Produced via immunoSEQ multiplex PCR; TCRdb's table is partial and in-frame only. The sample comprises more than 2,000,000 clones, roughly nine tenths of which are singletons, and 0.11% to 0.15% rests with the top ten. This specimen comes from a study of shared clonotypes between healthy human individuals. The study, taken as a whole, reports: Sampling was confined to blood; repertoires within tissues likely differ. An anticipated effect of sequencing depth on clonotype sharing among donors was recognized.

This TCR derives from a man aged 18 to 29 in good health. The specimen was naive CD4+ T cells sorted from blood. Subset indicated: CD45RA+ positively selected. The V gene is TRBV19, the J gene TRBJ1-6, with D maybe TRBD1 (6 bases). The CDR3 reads CASAEGGYNSPLHF. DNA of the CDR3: TGTGCCAGTGCCGAGGGGGGGTATAATTCACCCCTCCACTTT.